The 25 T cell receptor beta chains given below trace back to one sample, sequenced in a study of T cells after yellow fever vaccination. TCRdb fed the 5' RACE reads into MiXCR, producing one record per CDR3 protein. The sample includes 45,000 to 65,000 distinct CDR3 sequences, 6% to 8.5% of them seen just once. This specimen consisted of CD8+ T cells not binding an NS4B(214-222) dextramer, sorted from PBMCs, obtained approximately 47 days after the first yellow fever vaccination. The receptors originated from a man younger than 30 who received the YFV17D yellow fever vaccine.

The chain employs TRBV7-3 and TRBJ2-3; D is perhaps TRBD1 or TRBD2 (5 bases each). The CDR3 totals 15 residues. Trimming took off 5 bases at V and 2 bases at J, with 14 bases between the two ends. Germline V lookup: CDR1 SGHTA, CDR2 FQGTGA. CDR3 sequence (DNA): TGTGCCAGCAGCGCCACGGGGCTTGCCACAGATACGCAGTATTTT. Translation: CASSATGLATDTQYF.

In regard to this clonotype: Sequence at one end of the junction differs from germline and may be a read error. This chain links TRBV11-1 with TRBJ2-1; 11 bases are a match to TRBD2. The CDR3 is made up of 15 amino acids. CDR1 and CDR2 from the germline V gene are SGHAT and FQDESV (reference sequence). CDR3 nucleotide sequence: TGTGCCAGCAGCTCCAAACTAGCGGGGGATGATGAGCAGTTATTC. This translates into CASSSKLAGDDEQLF.

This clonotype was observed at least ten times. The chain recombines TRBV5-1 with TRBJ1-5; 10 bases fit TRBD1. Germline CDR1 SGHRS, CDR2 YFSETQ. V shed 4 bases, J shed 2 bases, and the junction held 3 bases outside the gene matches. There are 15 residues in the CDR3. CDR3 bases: TGCGCCAGCAGCCTCGGGACAGGGGGCAATCAGCCCCAGCATTTT. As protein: CASSLGTGGNQPQHF.

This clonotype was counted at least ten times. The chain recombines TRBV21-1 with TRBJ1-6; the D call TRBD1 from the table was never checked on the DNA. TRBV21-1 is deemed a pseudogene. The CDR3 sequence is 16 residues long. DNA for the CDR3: TGTGCCAGCAGCAAAGCGGTCCAGGGTGGCAATTCACCCCTCCACTTT. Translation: CASSKAVQGGNSPLHF.

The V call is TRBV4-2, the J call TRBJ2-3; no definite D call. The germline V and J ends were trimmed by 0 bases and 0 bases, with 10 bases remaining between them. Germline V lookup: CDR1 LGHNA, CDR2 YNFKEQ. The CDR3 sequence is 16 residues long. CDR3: CASSQEYGLSTDTQYF. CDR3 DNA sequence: TGTGCCAGCAGCCAAGAATACGGCTTAAGCACAGATACGCAGTATTTT.

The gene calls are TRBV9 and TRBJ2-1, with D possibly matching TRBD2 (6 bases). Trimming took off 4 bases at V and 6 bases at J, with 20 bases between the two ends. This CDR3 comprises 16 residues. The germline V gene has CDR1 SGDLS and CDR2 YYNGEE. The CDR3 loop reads CASSPRRRAVGNEQFF. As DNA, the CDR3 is TGTGCCAGCAGCCCCCGTCGGAGGGCGGTCGGCAATGAGCAGTTCTTC.

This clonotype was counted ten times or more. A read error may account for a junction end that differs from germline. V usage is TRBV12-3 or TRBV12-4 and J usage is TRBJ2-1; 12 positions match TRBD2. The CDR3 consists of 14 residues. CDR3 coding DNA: TGTGCCAGCAGTCTAGCGGGGGGGACCGATGAGCAGTTCTTC. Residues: CASSLAGGTDEQFF.

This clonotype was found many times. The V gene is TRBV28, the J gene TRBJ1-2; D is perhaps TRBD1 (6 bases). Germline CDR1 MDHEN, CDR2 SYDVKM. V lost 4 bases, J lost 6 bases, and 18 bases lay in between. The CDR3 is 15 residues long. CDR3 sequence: CASSSLSGAFDGYTF. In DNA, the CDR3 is TGTGCCAGCAGTTCACTCTCAGGGGCTTTTGATGGCTACACCTTC.

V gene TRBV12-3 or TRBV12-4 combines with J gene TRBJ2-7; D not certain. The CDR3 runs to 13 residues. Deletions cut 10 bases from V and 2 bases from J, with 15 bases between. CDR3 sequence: CAKSFRIPYEQYF. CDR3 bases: TGTGCCAAGAGCTTTAGGATACCCTACGAGCAGTACTTC.

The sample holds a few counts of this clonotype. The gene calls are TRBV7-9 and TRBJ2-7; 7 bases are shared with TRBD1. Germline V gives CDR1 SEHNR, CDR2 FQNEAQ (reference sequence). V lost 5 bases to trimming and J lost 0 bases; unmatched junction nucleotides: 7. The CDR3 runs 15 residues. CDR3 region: CASSPRDRASYEQYF. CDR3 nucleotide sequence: TGTGCCAGCAGCCCCCGGGACAGAGCCTCCTACGAGCAGTACTTC.

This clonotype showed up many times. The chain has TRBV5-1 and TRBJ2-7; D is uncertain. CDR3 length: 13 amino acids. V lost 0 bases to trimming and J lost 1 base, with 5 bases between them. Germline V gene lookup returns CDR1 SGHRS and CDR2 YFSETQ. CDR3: CASSLGSSYEQYV. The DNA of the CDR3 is TGCGCCAGCAGCTTGGGCAGTTCCTACGAGCAGTACGTC.

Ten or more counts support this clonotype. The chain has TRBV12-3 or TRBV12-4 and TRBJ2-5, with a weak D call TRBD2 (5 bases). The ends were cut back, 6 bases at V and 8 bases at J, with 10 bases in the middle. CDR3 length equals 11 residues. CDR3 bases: TGTGCCAGCAGCATACTAGTAACCCAGTACTTC. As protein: CASSILVTQYF.

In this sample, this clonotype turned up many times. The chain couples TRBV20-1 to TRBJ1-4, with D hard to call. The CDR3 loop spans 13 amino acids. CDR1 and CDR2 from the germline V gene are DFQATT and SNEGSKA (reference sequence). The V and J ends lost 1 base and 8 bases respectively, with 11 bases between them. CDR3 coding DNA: TGCAGTGCTAGAGGCACCCTCGACGAAAAACTGTTTTTT. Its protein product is CSARGTLDEKLFF.

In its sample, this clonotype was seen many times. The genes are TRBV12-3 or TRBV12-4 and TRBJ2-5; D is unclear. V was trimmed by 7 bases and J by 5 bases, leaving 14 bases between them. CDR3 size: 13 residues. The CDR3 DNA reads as TGTGCCAGCACCCGGACGTTGGTCGAGACCCAGTACTTC. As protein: CASTRTLVETQYF.

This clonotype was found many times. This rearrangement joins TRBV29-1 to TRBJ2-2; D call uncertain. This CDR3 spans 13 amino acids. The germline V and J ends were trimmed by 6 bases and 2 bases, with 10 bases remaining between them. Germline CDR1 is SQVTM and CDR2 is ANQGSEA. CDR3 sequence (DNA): TGCAGCGTCGCAACGACAAACACCGGGGAGCTGTTTTTT. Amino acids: CSVATTNTGELFF.

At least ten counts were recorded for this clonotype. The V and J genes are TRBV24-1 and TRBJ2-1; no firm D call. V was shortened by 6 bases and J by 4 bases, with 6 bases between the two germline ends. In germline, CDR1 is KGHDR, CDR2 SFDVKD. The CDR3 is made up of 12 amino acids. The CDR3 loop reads CATSRSYNEQFF. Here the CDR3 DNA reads TGTGCCACCAGTCGAAGTTACAATGAGCAGTTCTTC.

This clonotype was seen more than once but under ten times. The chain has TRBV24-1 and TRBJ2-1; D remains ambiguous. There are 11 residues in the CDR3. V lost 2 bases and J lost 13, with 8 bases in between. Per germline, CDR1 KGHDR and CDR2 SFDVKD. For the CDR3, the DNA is TGTGCCACCAGTGATTCCTGGGGACAGTTCTTC. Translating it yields CATSDSWGQFF.

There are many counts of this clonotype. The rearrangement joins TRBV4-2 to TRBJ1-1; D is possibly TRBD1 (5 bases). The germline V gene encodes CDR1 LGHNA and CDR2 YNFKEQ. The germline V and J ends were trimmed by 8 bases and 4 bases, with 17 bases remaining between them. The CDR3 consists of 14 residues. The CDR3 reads CASEAGTGPTEAFF. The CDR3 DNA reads TGTGCCAGCGAAGCCGGGACGGGACCCACTGAAGCTTTCTTT.

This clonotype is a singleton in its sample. The CDR3 spells CASSNVGQVSYEQYF. The DNA of the CDR3 is TGTGCCAGCAGTAACGTGGGCCAAGTATCCTACGAGCAGTACTTC. The chain employs TRBV28 and TRBJ2-7; D remains ambiguous. This CDR3 is 15 amino acids long. Trimming shortened V by 5 bases and J by 1 base, and 15 bases separated the two germline ends. Germline V lookup: CDR1 MDHEN, CDR2 SYDVKM.

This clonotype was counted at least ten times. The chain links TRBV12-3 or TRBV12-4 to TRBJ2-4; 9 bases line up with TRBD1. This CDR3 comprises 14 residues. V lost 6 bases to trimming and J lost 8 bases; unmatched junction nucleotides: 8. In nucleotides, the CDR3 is TGTGCCAGCAGCCCCGGGACAGGGTGGCACATTCAGTACTTC. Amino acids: CASSPGTGWHIQYF.

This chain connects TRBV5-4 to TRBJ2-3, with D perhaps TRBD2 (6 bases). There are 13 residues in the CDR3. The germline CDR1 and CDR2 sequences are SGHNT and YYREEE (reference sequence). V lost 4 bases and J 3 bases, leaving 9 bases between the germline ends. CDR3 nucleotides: TGTGCCAGCAGCCGGGACTCAACAGATACGCAGTATTTT. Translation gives CASSRDSTDTQYF.

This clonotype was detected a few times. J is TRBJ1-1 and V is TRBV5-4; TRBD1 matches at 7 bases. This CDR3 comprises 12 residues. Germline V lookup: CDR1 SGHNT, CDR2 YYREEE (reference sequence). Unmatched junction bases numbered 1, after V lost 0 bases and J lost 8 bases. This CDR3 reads CASSLVGGEAFF. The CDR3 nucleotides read TGTGCCAGCAGCTTGGTAGGGGGCGAAGCTTTCTTT.

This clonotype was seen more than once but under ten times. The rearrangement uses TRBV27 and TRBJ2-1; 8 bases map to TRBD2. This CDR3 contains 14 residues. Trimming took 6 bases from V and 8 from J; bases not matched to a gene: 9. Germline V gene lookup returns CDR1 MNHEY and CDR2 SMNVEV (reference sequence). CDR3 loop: CASSLNPTSDEQFF. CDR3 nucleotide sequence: TGTGCCAGCAGCCTTAACCCGACTAGCGATGAGCAGTTCTTC.

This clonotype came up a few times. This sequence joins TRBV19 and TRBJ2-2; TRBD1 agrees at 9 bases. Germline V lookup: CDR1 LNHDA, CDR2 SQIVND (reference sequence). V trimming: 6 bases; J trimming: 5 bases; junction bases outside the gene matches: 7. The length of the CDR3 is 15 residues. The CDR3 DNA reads TGTGCCAGTAGCCCAACAGGGGGCGGTACCGGGGAGCTGTTTTTT. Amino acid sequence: CASSPTGGGTGELFF.

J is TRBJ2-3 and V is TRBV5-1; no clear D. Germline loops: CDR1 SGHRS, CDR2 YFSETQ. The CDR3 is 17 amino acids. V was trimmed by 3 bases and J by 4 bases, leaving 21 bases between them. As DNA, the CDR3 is TGCGCCAGCAGCTCGACGTATACCCGACCCCGGGCAGATACGCAGTATTTT. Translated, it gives CASSSTYTRPRADTQYF. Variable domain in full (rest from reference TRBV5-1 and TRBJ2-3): KAGVTQTPRYLIKTRGQQVTLSCSPISGHRSVSWYQQTPGQGLQFLFEYFSETQRNKGNFPGRFSGRQFSNSRSEMNVSTLELGDSALYLCASSSTYTRPRADTQYFGPGTRLTVL.